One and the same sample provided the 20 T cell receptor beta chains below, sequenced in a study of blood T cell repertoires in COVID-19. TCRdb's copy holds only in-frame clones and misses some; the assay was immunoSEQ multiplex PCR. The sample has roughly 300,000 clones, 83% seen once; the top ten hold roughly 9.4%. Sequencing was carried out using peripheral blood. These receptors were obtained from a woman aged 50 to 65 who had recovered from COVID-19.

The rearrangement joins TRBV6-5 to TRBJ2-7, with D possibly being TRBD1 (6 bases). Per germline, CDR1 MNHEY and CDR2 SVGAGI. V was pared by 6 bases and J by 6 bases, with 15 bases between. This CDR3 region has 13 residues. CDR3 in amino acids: CASRASTGSEQYF. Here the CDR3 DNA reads TGTGCCAGCAGGGCTAGTACAGGGTCCGAGCAGTACTTC.

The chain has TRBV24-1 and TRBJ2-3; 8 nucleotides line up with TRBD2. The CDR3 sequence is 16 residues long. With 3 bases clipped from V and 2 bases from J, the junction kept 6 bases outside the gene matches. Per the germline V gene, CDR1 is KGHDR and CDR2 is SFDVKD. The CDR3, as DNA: TGTGCCACCAGTGATGGACGACTAGCGCTCACAGATACGCAGTATTTT. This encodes CATSDGRLALTDTQYF.

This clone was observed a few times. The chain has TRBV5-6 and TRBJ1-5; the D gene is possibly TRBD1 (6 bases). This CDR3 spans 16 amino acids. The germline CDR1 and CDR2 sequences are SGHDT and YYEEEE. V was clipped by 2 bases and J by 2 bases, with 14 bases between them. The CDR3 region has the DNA TGTGCCAGCAGCTTCAGGGGCAGGGGTGGCAATCAGCCCCAGCATTTT. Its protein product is CASSFRGRGGNQPQHF.

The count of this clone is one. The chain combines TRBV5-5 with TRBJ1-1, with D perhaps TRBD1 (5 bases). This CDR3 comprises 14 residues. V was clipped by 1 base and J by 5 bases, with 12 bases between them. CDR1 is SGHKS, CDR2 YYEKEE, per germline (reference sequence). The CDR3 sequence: CASSLFQGSTEAFF. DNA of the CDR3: TGTGCCAGCAGCTTGTTTCAGGGCTCAACTGAAGCTTTCTTT.

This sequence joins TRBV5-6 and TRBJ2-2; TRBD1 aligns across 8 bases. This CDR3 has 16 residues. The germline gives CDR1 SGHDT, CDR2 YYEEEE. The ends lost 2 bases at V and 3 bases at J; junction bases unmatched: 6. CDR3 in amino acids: CASSFGWTGHTGELFF. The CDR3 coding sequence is TGTGCCAGCAGCTTCGGATGGACAGGGCACACCGGGGAGCTGTTTTTT.

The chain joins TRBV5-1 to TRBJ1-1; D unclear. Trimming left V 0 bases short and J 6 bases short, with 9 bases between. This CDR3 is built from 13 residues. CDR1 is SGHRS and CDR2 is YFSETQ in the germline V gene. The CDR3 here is CASSLGVVPEAFF. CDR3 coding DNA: TGCGCCAGCAGCTTGGGCGTGGTCCCTGAAGCTTTCTTT.

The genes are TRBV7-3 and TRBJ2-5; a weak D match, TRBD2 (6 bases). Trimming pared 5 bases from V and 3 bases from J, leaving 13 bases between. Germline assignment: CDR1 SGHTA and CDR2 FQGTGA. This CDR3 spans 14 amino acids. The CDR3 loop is CASSLRPGEETQYF. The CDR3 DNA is TGTGCCAGCAGCCTCCGGCCGGGAGAAGAGACCCAGTACTTC.

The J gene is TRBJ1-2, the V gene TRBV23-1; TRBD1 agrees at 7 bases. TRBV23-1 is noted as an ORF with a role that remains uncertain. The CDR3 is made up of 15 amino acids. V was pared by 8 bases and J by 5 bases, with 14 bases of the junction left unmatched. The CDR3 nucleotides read TGCGCCAGCGGCTACTACCCAGGGGGTACGTATGGCTACACCTTC. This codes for CASGYYPGGTYGYTF.

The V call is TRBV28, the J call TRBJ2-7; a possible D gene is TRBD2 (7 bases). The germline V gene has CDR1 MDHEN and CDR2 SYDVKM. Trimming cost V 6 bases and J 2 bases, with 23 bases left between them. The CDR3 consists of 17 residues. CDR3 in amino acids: CASRMRGAGEATYEQYF. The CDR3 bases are TGTGCCAGCAGAATGAGGGGGGCGGGAGAGGCGACCTACGAGCAGTACTTC.

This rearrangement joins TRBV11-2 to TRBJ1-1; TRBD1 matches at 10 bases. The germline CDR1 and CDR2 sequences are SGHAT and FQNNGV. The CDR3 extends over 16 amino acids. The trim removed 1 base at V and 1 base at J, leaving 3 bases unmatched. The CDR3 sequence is CASSLGQGAENTEAFF. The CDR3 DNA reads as TGTGCCAGCAGCTTAGGACAGGGGGCTGAGAACACTGAAGCTTTCTTT.

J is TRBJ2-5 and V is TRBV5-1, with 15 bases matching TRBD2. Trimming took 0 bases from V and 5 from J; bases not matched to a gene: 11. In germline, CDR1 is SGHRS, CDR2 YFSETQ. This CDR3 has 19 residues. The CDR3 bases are TGCGCCAGCAGCTTGGAAGGACTAGCGGGGGGGCCGTATATGGAGACCCAGTACTTC. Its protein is CASSLEGLAGGPYMETQYF. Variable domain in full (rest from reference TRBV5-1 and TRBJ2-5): KAGVTQTPRYLIKTRGQQVTLSCSPISGHRSVSWYQQTPGQGLQFLFEYFSETQRNKGNFPGRFSGRQFSNSRSEMNVSTLELGDSALYLCASSLEGLAGGPYMETQYFGPGTRLLVL.

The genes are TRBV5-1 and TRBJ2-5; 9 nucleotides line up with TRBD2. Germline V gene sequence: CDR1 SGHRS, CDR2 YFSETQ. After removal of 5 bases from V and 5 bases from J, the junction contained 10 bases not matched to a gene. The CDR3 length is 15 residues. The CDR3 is CASSSMAGGLETQYF. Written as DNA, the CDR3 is TGCGCCAGCAGTTCCATGGCGGGGGGGCTCGAGACCCAGTACTTC.

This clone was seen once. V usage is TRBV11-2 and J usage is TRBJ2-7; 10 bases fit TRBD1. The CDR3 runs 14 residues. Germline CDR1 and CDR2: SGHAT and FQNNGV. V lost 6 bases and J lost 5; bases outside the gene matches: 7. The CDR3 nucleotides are TGTGCCAGCAGACGGACAGGGGGGACCGACGAGCAGTACTTC. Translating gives CASRRTGGTDEQYF.

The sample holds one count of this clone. The CDR3 DNA reads TGTGCCAGCAGTCCCCTGTGGTCTACGTATGGCTACACCTTC. Its translation is CASSPLWSTYGYTF. The rearrangement joins TRBV27 to TRBJ1-2, with unresolved D. The CDR3 is made up of 14 amino acids. Trimming took off 5 bases at V and 5 bases at J, with 15 bases between the two ends. The germline V gene encodes CDR1 MNHEY and CDR2 SMNVEV (reference sequence).

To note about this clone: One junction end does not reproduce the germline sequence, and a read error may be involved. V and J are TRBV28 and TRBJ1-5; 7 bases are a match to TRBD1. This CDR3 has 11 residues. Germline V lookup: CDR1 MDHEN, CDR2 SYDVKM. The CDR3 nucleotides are TGTGCCAGCAGTTTACGTGGACAGGTCAGTTTT. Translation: CASSLRGQVSF.

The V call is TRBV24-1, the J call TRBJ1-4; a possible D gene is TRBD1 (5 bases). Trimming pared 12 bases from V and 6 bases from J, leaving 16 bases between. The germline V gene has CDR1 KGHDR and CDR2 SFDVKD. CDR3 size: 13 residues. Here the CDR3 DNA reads TGTGCCCGAAAGCCTAAACAGGATGAAAAACTGTTTTTT. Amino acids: CARKPKQDEKLFF.

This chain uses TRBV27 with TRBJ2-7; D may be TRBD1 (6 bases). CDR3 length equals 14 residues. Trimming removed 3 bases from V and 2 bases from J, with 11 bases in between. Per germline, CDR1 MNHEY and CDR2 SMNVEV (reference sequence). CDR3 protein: CASSLSGVPYEQYF. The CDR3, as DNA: TGTGCCAGCAGTTTGTCAGGGGTACCCTACGAGCAGTACTTC.

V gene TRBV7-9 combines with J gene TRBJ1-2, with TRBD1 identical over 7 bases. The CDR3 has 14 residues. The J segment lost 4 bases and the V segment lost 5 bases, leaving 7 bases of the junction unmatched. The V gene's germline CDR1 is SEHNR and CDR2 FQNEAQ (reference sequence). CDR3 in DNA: TGTGCCAGCAGCCCCCGGCAGGGGGTCTATGGCTACACCTTC. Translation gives CASSPRQGVYGYTF.

CDR3 DNA sequence: TGTGCCAGCAGCCCCAATCAGGGGTATGGCTACACCTTC. As protein: CASSPNQGYGYTF. The chain combines TRBV5-4 with TRBJ1-2; D is perhaps TRBD1 (6 bases). Germline CDR1 is SGHNT and CDR2 is YYREEE (reference sequence). V lost 4 bases, J lost 5 bases, and 12 bases lay in between. The CDR3 length is 13 residues.

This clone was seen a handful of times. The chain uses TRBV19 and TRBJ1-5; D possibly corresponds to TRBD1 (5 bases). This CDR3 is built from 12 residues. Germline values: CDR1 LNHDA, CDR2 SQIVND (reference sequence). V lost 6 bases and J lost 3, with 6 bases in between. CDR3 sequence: CASRGANQPQHF. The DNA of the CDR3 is TGTGCCAGTAGAGGGGCCAATCAGCCCCAGCATTTT.